These 20 T cell receptor beta chains came from one sample sequenced in a study of T cells in Graves' hyperthyroidism and ophthalmopathy. TCR beta CDR3 regions were amplified from RNA. HTBI primers were the set used in a first-round RT-PCR of the TCR CDR3. MiXCR, run by TCRdb on the multiplex PCR reads, gives a single entry per CDR3 protein. The sample has hundreds of thousands of distinct CDR3 sequences, roughly a sixth seen once. Material: blood. Receptors were obtained from a woman aged 45-65 years with Graves' hyperthyroidism that later progressed to Graves' ophthalmopathy.

The J gene is TRBJ1-5, the V gene TRBV12-5; maybe TRBD1 (5 bases). The J call may be in error: the DNA end matches TRBJ2-3 better. This CDR3 spans 13 amino acids. Germline V gene data show CDR1 as LGHNT and CDR2 as FRNRAP. The CDR3: CASGYDSGQPQYF. CDR3 DNA: TGTGCTAGTGGCTACGACAGTGGCCAGCCCCAGTATTTT.

The genes are TRBV5-6 and TRBJ1-2, with 7 positions matching TRBD1. Trimming removed 4 bases from V and 8 bases from J; junction bases left unmatched: 2. CDR3 length: 11 residues. Germline V lookup: CDR1 SGHDT, CDR2 YYEEEE. CDR3 bases: TGTGCCAGCAGCGTGGACAGGGGCTACACCTTC. It specifies CASSVDRGYTF.

This clonotype was picked up many times. The genes are TRBV11-2 and TRBJ2-1; 7 bases line up with TRBD2. V shed 3 bases and J 9 bases; nucleotides not matched to a gene: 8. Per the germline V gene, CDR1 is SGHAT and CDR2 is FQNNGV. This CDR3 spans 14 amino acids. In DNA, the CDR3 is TGTGCCAGCAGCTTGAGTCGGTCGGGGGGTGAGCAGTTCTTC. Translated: CASSLSRSGGEQFF. The full variable domain, completed using reference TRBV11-2 and TRBJ2-1, is EAGVAQSPRYKIIEKRQSVAFWCNPISGHATLYWYQQILGQGPKLLIQFQNNGVVDDSQLPKDRFSAERLKGVDSTLKIQPAKLEDSAVYLCASSLSRSGGEQFFGPGTRLTVL.

This clonotype was picked up many times. The chain is built from TRBV7-8 and TRBJ1-1; 8 nucleotides align to TRBD1. CDR3 length: 16 residues. The ends lost 1 base at V and 4 bases at J; junction bases unmatched: 8. Germline assignment: CDR1 SGHVS and CDR2 FQNEAQ. The CDR3 loop reads CASSLGGRGRSTEAFF. The CDR3 DNA sequence: TGTGCCAGCAGCTTAGGGGGCAGGGGGCGTAGCACTGAAGCTTTCTTT. Combining the CDR3 with reference TRBV7-8 and TRBJ1-1 gives the whole variable domain GAGVSQSPRYKVAKRGQDVALRCDPISGHVSLFWYQQALGQGPEFLTYFQNEAQLDKSGLPSDRFFAERPEGSVSTLKIQRTQQEDSAVYLCASSLGGRGRSTEAFFGQGTRLTVV.

This clonotype was picked up many times. The CDR3 here is CASSFTPGLPANEQFF. CDR3 DNA sequence: TGTGCCAGCAGTTTTACGCCGGGACTACCCGCAAATGAGCAGTTCTTC. V and J are TRBV2 and TRBJ2-1; TRBD2 agrees at 7 bases. CDR1 is SNHLY, CDR2 FYNNEI, per germline. The CDR3 spans 16 residues. V was clipped by 5 bases and J by 7 bases; unmatched bases: 14.

The chain combines TRBV10-2 with TRBJ1-4; a weak D match, TRBD1 (5 bases). The CDR3 is made up of 13 amino acids. Germline CDR1 reads WSHSY; CDR2 reads SAAADI. CDR3 coding DNA: TGCAACAGGCGTGCGGGGTCTAATGAAAAACTGTTTTTT. Residues: CNRRAGSNEKLFF.

This clonotype was observed at least ten times. The chain employs TRBV29-1 and TRBJ2-7; 8 bases map to TRBD1. CDR3 length: 13 amino acids. V lost 5 bases, J lost 3 bases, and 6 bases stayed unmatched. The V gene's germline CDR1 is SQVTM and CDR2 ANQGSEA. CDR3 amino acids: CSVLGTGLYEQYF. CDR3 bases: TGCAGCGTTCTCGGGACAGGACTCTACGAGCAGTACTTC.

This clonotype was observed many times. The V call is TRBV3-1, the J call TRBJ2-5; 11 bases map to TRBD1. V was pared by 0 bases and J by 4 bases, with 1 base of the junction left unmatched. Per the germline V gene, CDR1 is LGHDT and CDR2 is YNNKEL (reference sequence). CDR3 length: 15 amino acids. CDR3 in amino acids: CASSQEGQGAETQYF. CDR3 DNA: TGTGCCAGCAGCCAAGAAGGACAGGGGGCAGAGACCCAGTACTTC.

At least ten counts were recorded for this clonotype. V and J are TRBV20-1 and TRBJ2-1, with TRBD2 as a possible D gene (6 bases). This CDR3 is 14 amino acids long. Deletions cut 3 bases from V and 9 bases from J, with 18 bases between. Germline V CDR1 and CDR2: DFQATT, SNEGSKA (reference sequence). In nucleotides, the CDR3 is TGCAGTGCTAGGGCTGGAATAGTGGGGGGTGAGCAGTTCTTC. Protein: CSARAGIVGGEQFF.

This clonotype was seen ten or more times. The V and J genes are TRBV27 and TRBJ2-7; D is unresolved. V was pared by 0 bases and J by 2 bases, with 20 bases between. This CDR3 contains 18 residues. Germline lookup yields CDR1 MNHEY and CDR2 SMNVEV (reference sequence). CDR3 sequence reads: CASSLSRTTLPGAYEQYF. The CDR3 bases are TGTGCCAGCAGTTTATCGAGGACCACACTGCCTGGGGCCTACGAGCAGTACTTC.

The J gene is TRBJ2-3, the V gene TRBV20-1; maybe TRBD1 (6 bases). The CDR3 is 13 amino acids. Trimming removed 5 bases at V and 6 bases at J, with 15 bases between. Germline CDR1 is DFQATT and CDR2 is SNEGSKA (reference sequence). This CDR3 reads CSAWDKWRDTQYF. CDR3 DNA: TGCAGTGCTTGGGACAAGTGGAGGGATACGCAGTATTTT.

The chain joins TRBV6-7 to TRBJ2-6, with a weak D call TRBD2 (6 bases). TRBV6-7 is flagged as an ORF with uncertain function. CDR3 length equals 19 residues. V was cut by 0 bases and J by 0 bases, with 15 bases left in between. The chain's CDR3 is CASSYSTGVRASGANVLTF. The DNA for the CDR3 is TGTGCCAGCAGTTACTCGACGGGGGTTCGGGCCTCTGGGGCCAACGTCCTGACTTTC.

This clonotype was counted between two and nine times. V is TRBV5-6 and J is TRBJ2-3; D uncertain. Trimming cost V 7 bases and J 6 bases, with 15 bases left between them. Germline lookup yields CDR1 SGHDT and CDR2 YYEEEE. CDR3 size: 13 residues. CDR3 amino acids: CASRPPGHDTQYF. DNA for the CDR3: TGTGCCAGCCGACCACCGGGCCATGATACGCAGTATTTT.

J is TRBJ2-5 and V is TRBV6-6; TRBD1 might be the D (8 bases). V was cut by 0 bases and J by 2 bases, with 13 bases left in between. The CDR3 loop spans 16 amino acids. The germline V gene encodes CDR1 MNHNY and CDR2 SVGAGI (reference sequence). For the CDR3, the DNA is TGTGCCAGCAGTTACTCGAACAGGGGGGGTCAAGAGACCCAGTACTTC. Its protein is CASSYSNRGGQETQYF.

This clonotype was observed many times. The V call is TRBV2, the J call TRBJ2-3; weak D call: TRBD1 (6 bases). V was clipped by 5 bases and J by 4 bases, with 10 bases between them. This CDR3 has 13 amino acids. The germline CDR1 and CDR2 sequences are SNHLY and FYNNEI. The CDR3 region is CASSSQGSDTQYF. The CDR3 DNA follows: TGTGCCAGCAGTAGCCAGGGGTCAGATACGCAGTATTTT.

V gene TRBV10-3 combines with J gene TRBJ2-7, with 9 bases fitting TRBD1. Germline trimming cut 6 bases from V and 2 bases from J; bases unmatched to any gene: 5. Per germline, CDR1 ENHRY and CDR2 SYGVKD. This CDR3 is built from 14 residues. The CDR3, as DNA: TGTGCCATCAGCCCCCGGGACAGGGCCTACGAGCAGTACTTC. As protein: CAISPRDRAYEQYF.

This clonotype was seen many times. V and J are TRBV5-1 and TRBJ1-2; weak D call: TRBD1 (6 bases). Trimming pared 0 bases from V and 8 bases from J, leaving 11 bases between. This CDR3 is 13 amino acids long. Germline assignment: CDR1 SGHRS and CDR2 YFSETQ. The CDR3 sequence is CASSLGRGTGYTF. For the CDR3, the DNA is TGCGCCAGCAGCTTGGGCAGGGGAACCGGCTACACCTTC.

This clonotype was detected ten times or more. The rearrangement joins TRBV20-1 to TRBJ2-7; no reliable D call. Germline V gene lookup returns CDR1 DFQATT and CDR2 SNEGSKA (reference sequence). The germline V and J ends were trimmed by 7 bases and 0 bases, with 13 bases remaining between them. This CDR3 spans 13 amino acids. The CDR3 nucleotides read TGCAGTGTCAGACGACGGCTCTCCTACGAGCAGTACTTC. Residues: CSVRRRLSYEQYF.

This clonotype was counted only a few times. V gene TRBV27 combines with J gene TRBJ1-2, with 10 bases identical to TRBD1. Germline loops: CDR1 MNHEY, CDR2 SMNVEV (reference sequence). CDR3 size: 15 residues. The V and J ends lost 8 bases and 4 bases, in that order; junction bases with no gene match: 10. The CDR3 nucleotides read TGTGCCAGCGGTATGACAGGGGGCGCGTTCTATGGCTACACCTTC. Protein product: CASGMTGGAFYGYTF.

This chain connects TRBV10-3 to TRBJ2-5; D assignment may be TRBD1 or TRBD2 (5 bases each). The germline V and J ends were trimmed by 10 bases and 7 bases, with 25 bases remaining between them. The CDR3 has 15 amino acids. The V gene's germline CDR1 is ENHRY and CDR2 SYGVKD. CDR3 sequence: CATETGGGGVGTQYF. The CDR3 nucleotides are TGTGCCACCGAAACAGGCGGTGGGGGAGTAGGGACCCAGTACTTC.